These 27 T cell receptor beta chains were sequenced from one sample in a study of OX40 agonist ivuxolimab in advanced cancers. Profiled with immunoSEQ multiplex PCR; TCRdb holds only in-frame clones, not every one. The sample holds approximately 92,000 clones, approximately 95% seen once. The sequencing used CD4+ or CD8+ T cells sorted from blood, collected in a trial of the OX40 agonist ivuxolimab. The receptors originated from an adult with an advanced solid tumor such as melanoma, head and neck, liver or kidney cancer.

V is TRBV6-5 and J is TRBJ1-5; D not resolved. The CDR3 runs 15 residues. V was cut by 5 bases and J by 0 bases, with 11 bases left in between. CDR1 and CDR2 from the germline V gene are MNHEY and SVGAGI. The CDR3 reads CASSGSDYSNQPQHF. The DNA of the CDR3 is TGTGCCAGCAGTGGTTCGGACTATAGCAATCAGCCCCAGCATTTT.

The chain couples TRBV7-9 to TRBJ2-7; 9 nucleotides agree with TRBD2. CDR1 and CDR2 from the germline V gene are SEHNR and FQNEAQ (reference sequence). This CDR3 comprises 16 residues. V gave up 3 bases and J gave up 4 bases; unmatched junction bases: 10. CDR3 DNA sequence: TGTGCCAGCAGCTTGACTAGCGGTGCCGTTGGGTACGAGCAGTACTTC. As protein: CASSLTSGAVGYEQYF.

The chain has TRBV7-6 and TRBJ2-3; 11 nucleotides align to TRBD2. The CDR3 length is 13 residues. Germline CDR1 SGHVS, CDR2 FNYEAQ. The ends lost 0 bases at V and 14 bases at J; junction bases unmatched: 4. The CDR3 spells CASSLASGGAPYF. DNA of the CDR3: TGTGCCAGCAGCTTAGCTAGCGGGGGGGCCCCGTATTTT.

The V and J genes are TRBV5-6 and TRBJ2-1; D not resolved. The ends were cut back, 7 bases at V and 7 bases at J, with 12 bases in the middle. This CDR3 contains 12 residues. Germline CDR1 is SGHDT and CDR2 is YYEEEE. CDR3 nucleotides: TGTGCCAGCCACTTGGGAAAAAATGAGCAGTTCTTC. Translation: CASHLGKNEQFF.

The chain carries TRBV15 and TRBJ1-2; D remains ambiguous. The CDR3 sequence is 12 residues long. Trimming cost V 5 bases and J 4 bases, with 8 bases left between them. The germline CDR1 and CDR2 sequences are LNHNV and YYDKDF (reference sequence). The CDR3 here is CATSPGTYGYTF. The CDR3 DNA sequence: TGTGCCACCAGCCCCGGTACCTATGGCTACACCTTC.

The CDR3 DNA reads TGTGCCAGCCCGTCGGGAGGGGGTTCCACAGATACGCAGTATTTT. This codes for CASPSGGGSTDTQYF. The chain links TRBV2 to TRBJ2-3; 8 nucleotides align to TRBD2. The V gene end was trimmed by 8 bases and the J gene end by 2 bases; junction bases not matched to a gene: 9. From germline, CDR1 is SNHLY and CDR2 FYNNEI. The CDR3 has 15 residues.

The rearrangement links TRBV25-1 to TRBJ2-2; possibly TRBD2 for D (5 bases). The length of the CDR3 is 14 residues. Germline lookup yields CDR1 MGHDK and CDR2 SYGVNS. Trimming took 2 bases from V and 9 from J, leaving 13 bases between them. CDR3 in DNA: TGTGCCAGCAGTGAAGGAGGATTCCAGCGGGAGCTGTTTTTT. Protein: CASSEGGFQRELFF.

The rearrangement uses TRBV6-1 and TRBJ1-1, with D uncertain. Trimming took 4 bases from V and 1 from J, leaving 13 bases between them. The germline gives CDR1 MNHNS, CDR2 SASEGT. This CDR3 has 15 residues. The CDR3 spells CASSARLGENTEAFF. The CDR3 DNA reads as TGTGCCAGCAGTGCCCGCCTTGGAGAGAACACTGAAGCTTTCTTT.

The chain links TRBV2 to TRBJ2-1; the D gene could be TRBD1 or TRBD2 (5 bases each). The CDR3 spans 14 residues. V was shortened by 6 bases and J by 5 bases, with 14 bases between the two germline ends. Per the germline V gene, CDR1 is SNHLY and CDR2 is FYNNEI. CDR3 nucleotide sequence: TGTGCCAGCAGCGGGGACGACCCCAACAATGAGCAGTTCTTC. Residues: CASSGDDPNNEQFF.

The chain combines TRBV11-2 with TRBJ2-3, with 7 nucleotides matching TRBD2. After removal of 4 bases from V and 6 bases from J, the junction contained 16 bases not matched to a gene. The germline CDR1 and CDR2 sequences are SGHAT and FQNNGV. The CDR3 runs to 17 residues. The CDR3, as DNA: TGTGCCAGCAGCTCCTGGAGTAGCGGGCAAACGAGGGATACGCAGTATTTT. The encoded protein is CASSSWSSGQTRDTQYF.

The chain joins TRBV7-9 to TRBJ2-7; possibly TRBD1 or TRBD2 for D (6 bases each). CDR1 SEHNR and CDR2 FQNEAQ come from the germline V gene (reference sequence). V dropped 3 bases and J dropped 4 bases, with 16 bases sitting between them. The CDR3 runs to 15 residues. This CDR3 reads CASSFYGGAGYEQYF. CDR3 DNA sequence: TGTGCCAGCAGCTTTTACGGGGGCGCGGGGTACGAGCAGTACTTC.

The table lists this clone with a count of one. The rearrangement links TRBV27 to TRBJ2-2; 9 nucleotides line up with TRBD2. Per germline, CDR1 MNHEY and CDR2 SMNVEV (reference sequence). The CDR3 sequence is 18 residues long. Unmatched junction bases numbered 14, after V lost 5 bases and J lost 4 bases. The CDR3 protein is CASSPLWREGQLTGELFF. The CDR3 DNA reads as TGTGCCAGCAGTCCGCTCTGGCGGGAGGGCCAACTCACCGGGGAGCTGTTTTTT.

The CDR3 bases are TGCGCCAGCAGCTTGGAGTCGGGATTGGGCTCCTACGAGCAGTACTTC. This codes for CASSLESGLGSYEQYF. The genes are TRBV5-1 and TRBJ2-7; TRBD2 might be the D (5 bases). Germline V gene data show CDR1 as SGHRS and CDR2 as YFSETQ. This CDR3 has 16 amino acids. Between the trimmed V and J ends, which lost 0 bases and 0 bases, there was a span of 13 bases.

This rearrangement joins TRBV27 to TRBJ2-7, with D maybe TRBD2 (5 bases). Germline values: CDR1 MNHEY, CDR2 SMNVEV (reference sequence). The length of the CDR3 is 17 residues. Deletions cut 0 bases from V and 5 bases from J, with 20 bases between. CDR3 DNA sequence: TGTGCCAGCAGTTTATCGGGTCTGTGGGAGCTGCCTAACGAGCAGTACTTC. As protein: CASSLSGLWELPNEQYF.

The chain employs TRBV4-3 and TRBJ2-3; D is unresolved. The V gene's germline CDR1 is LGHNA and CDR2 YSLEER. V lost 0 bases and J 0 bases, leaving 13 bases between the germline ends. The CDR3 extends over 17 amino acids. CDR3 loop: CASSQDRASSSTDTQYF. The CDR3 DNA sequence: TGCGCCAGCAGCCAAGATAGGGCCTCTTCAAGCACAGATACGCAGTATTTT.

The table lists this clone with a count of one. CDR3 bases: TGTGCCAGCAGTTGGAGGGGGACAGCGGATAATTCACCCCTCCACTTT. Protein sequence: CASSWRGTADNSPLHF. The chain joins TRBV6-5 to TRBJ1-6; 7 bases fit TRBD1. CDR1 and CDR2 from the germline V gene are MNHEY and SVGAGI. Trimming took 4 bases from V and 5 from J; bases not matched to a gene: 8. The CDR3 has 16 residues.

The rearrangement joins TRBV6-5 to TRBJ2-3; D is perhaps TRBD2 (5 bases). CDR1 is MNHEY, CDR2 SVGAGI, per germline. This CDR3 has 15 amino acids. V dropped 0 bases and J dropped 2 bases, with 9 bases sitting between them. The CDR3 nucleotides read TGTGCCAGCAGTTACTCGGACTCACCCACAGATACGCAGTATTTT. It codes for CASSYSDSPTDTQYF.

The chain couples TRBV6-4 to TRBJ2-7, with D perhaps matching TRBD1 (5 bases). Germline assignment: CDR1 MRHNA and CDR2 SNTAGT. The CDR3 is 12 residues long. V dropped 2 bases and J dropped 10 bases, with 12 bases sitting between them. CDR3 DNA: TGTGCCAGCAGTGACGGGGCAGGGCTACAGTACTTC. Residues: CASSDGAGLQYF.

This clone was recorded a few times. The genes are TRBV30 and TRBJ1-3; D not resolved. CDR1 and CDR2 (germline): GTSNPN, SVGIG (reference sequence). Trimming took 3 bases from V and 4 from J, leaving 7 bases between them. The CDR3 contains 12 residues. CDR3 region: CAWSGVGNTIYF. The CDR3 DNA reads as TGTGCCTGGAGCGGCGTCGGAAACACCATATATTTT. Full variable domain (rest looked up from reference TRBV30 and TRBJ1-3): SQTIHQWPATLVQPVGSPLSLECTVEGTSNPNLYWYRQAAGRGLQLLFYSVGIGQISSEVPQNLSASRPQDRQFILSSKKLLLSDSGFYLCAWSGVGNTIYFGEGSWLTVV.

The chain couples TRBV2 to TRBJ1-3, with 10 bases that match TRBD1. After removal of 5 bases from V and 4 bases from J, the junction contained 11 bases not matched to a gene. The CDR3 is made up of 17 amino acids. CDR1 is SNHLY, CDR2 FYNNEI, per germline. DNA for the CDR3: TGTGCCAGCAGTTCTTGGGGGACAGGGGAGTCAGGAAACACCATATATTTT. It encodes CASSSWGTGESGNTIYF.

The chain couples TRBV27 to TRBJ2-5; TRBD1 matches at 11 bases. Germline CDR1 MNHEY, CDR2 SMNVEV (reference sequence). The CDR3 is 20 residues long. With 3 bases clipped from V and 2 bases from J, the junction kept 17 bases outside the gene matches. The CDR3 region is CASSFSGTGGAAGEQETQYF. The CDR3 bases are TGTGCCAGCAGTTTCTCCGGGACAGGGGGGGCAGCGGGAGAACAAGAGACCCAGTACTTC.

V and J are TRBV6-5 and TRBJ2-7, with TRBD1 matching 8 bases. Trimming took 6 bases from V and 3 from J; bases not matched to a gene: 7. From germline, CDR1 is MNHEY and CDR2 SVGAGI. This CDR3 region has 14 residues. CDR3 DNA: TGTGCCAGCAGCCCCCGGACAGGGTTCTACGAGCAGTACTTC. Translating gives CASSPRTGFYEQYF.

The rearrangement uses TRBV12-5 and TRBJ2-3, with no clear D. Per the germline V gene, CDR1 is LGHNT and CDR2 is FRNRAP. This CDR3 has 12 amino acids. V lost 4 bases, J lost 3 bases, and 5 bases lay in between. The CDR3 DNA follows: TGTGCTAGTGGTTCGCTAACAGATACGCAGTATTTT. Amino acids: CASGSLTDTQYF.

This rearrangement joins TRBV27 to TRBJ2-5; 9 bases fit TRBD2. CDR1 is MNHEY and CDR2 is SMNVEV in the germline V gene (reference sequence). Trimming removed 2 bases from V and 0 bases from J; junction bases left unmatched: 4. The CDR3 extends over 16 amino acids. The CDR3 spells CASSLEAGGDQETQYF. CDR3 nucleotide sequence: TGTGCCAGCAGTTTAGAGGCGGGAGGGGACCAAGAGACCCAGTACTTC.

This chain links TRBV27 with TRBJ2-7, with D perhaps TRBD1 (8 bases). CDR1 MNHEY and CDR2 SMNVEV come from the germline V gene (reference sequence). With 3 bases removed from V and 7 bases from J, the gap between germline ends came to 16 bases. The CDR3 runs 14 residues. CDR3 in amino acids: CASSLGGTGVEQYF. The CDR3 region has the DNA TGTGCCAGCAGTTTGGGGGGGACAGGCGTGGAGCAGTACTTC.

CDR3 coding DNA: TGTGCCAGCAGCTTATGGGTCACTGGCACAGATACGCAGTATTTT. Protein sequence: CASSLWVTGTDTQYF. V and J are TRBV11-1 and TRBJ2-3; D unresolved. V was shortened by 2 bases and J by 1 base, with 10 bases between the two germline ends. Looked up from germline, CDR1 is SGHAT and CDR2 is FQDESV (reference sequence). The CDR3 extends over 15 amino acids.

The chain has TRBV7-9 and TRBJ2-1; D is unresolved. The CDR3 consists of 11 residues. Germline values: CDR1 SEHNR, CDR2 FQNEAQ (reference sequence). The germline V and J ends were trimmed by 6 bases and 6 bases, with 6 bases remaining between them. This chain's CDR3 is CASSFANEQFF. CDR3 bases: TGTGCCAGCAGTTTCGCCAATGAGCAGTTCTTC.